The clone carrying this T cell receptor (beta chain) was observed a few times. The data are from a study of T cells after yellow fever vaccination. Study in general: Fractions of limited cellularity were prepared by means of SMART-Seq v4 Ultra Low Input.

TCRdb re-called the 5' RACE reads through MiXCR, storing one row per CDR3 protein. The sample includes about 500,000 distinct CDR3 sequences, about 15% seen only once; the top ten take 15% to 20%. V dropped 0 bases and J dropped 6 bases, with 10 bases sitting between them. CDR3 length equals 13 residues. In germline, CDR1 is SGDLS, CDR2 YYNGEE. This sequence originates from a man aged 18 to 29 who received the YFV17D yellow fever vaccine. The V and J genes are TRBV9 and TRBJ2-7; D possibly corresponds to TRBD2 (5 bases). Material: PBMCs, obtained less than 6 days after the first yellow fever vaccination. The CDR3 spells CASSVGPEGEQYV. The CDR3 DNA sequence: TGTGCCAGCAGCGTAGGTCCTGAGGGCGAGCAGTACGTC.